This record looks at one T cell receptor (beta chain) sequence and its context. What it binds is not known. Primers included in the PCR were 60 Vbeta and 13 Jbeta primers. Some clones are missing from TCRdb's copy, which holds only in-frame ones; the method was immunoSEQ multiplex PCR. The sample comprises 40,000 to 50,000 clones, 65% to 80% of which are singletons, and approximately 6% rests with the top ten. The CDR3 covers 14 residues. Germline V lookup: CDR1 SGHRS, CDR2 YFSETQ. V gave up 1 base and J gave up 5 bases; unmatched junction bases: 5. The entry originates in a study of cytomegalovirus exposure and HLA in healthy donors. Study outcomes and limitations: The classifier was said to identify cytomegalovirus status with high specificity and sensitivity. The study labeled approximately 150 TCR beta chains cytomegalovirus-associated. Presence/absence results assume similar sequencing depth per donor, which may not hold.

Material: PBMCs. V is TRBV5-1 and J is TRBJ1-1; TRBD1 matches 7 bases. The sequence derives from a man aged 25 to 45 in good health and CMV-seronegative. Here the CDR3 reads CASSLIQGGTEAFF. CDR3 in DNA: TGCGCCAGCAGCTTGATCCAGGGGGGTACTGAAGCTTTCTTT.